This T cell receptor beta chain appears in the sequencing data of a study of blood T cell repertoires in COVID-19. Study-wide context: Sites in the United States, Italy and Spain provided acute and convalescent COVID-19 samples. PBMCs, B-cell-depleted T cells, or T cells were the source of the cDNA or gDNA that made up the material.

Original data processing: Quantification of nucleated cells was approximated via reference gene primer amplification. The assay was immunoSEQ multiplex PCR, and TCRdb's table has in-frame clones only and misses some. Clone size and the V and J calls come from that table; the DNA yielded D and trimming. The data show roughly 50,000 clones, roughly 80% seen once. The TCR was taken from a man aged 35-49 years with acute or convalescent COVID-19. The sample consisted of peripheral blood.

The CDR3 spells CATSGGKGNRGYTF. In DNA form, the CDR3 reads TGTGCCACCAGTGGAGGGAAAGGGAATCGTGGCTACACCTTC. This chain joins TRBV24-1 and TRBJ1-2; D gene unclear. The CDR3 is 14 residues long. V shed 5 bases and J shed 7 bases, with 16 bases lying between them. Germline-derived CDR1 and CDR2 are KGHDR and SFDVKD.